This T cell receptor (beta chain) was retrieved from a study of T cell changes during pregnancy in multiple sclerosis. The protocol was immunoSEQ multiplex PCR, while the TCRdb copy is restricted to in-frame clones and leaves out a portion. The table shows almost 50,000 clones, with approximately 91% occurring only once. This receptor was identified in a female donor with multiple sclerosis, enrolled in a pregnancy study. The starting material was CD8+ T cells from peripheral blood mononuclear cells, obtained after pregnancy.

The CDR3 spells CASSLPYFYPDSNDSPLHF. The CDR3 DNA reads TGTGCCAGCAGTTTACCCTATTTCTATCCGGACAGCAACGATTCACCCCTCCACTTT. This rearrangement joins TRBV28 to TRBJ1-6, with TRBD1 as a possible D gene (6 bases). Germline V gene sequence: CDR1 MDHEN, CDR2 SYDVKM. The V end lost 2 bases, the J end lost 8 bases, and 25 bases lay between the germline ends. The CDR3 totals 19 residues.